Reported below is one T cell receptor (beta chain). The antigen is undetermined. The entry originates in a study of shared clonotypes between healthy human individuals. Study summary: Ranging from 18 to 49 in age, donors were a couple of women and three men.

General study results and limits: Non-shared clonotypes showed lower generation probabilities than clonotypes common to all four donors.

The test was conducted at deep level. As originally analysed: Filtering differed since immunoSEQ provided only junctions, with no quality scores. Repertoires were generated with immunoSEQ multiplex PCR, while TCRdb's copy carries only in-frame clones and drops some. V and J calls and clone size are copied from that table; D and trimming were computed from the DNA. The sample consists of 1 million to 1.3 million clones, around 82% of them appearing once. CDR1 SGHVS and CDR2 FNYEAQ come from the germline V gene. Losses at the gene ends were 6 bases for V and 8 bases for J; bases not matched to a gene: 9. This CDR3 has 15 amino acids.

Input material: memory CD4+ T cells from PBMCs. Subset: CD45RA-negative fraction. The clonotype was recovered from a young man in good health. Some clones in this sample may be carry-over from other donors' samples. The chain couples TRBV7-6 to TRBJ2-2; TRBD2 matches at 10 bases. The CDR3 DNA reads TGTGCCAGCAGTAAGCGGGAGGGCGCAAGTGGGGAGCTGTTTTTT. Protein sequence: CASSKREGASGELFF.